Included here is one TCR beta chain sequence, with context. The antigen remains undetermined. The data were taken from a study of OX40 agonist ivuxolimab in advanced cancers. Study-wide context: Of mixed ages from about 23 to 79 and averaging around 60 years, the group was approximately 84% male. Points from the study as a whole: The average count of expanded clones was higher among CD8+ T cells than among CD4+. Blood T cells, both CD4+ and CD8+, expanded clonally by week 6 at 0.1 to 3.0 mg/kg.

Here immunoSEQ multiplex PCR was the method, and the copy in TCRdb shows in-frame clones only, minus some. The table lists roughly 58,000 clones, approximately 90% of them singletons, with about 0.73% in the top ten. V dropped 0 bases and J dropped 3 bases, with 8 bases sitting between them. Germline CDR1 MDHEN, CDR2 SYDVKM. The CDR3 covers 14 residues. This clonotype originated in an adult with an advanced solid tumor such as melanoma, head and neck, liver or kidney cancer. The rearrangement uses TRBV28 and TRBJ1-2; D gene ambiguous. The specimen was CD4+ or CD8+ T cells sorted from blood, collected in a trial of the OX40 agonist ivuxolimab. The CDR3, as DNA: TGTGCCAGCAGTTTATGGGGAGGGCACTATGGCTACACCTTC. Its translation: CASSLWGGHYGYTF.